This T cell receptor (beta chain) was captured in a study of cytomegalovirus exposure and HLA in healthy donors. Repertoires were generated with immunoSEQ multiplex PCR, while TCRdb's copy carries only in-frame clones and drops some. Of 50,000 to 70,000 clones in the sample, about 95% were seen once. V lost 4 bases and J lost 7; bases outside the gene matches: 5. Germline CDR1 is GTSNPN and CDR2 is SVGIG (reference sequence). The CDR3 spans 12 residues. This receptor was obtained from a young woman in good health and CMV-seropositive. The sequenced sample consisted of PBMCs. V usage is TRBV30 and J usage is TRBJ2-7; 9 bases are a match to TRBD2. CDR3 DNA: TGTGCCTGGACTAGCGGGACCTTGGAGCAGTACTTC. It translates to CAWTSGTLEQYF.